A selection of T cell receptor beta chains follows, all from one sample in a study of blood T cell repertoires in COVID-19. The table came from immunoSEQ multiplex PCR; TCRdb's copy has only in-frame clones and leaves some out. This sample has 180,000 or so clones, with around 83% found just once. The sequencing sample was made of peripheral blood. All receptors come from an older woman with acute or convalescent COVID-19. CDR3s include the opening cysteine and the closing phenylalanine or tryptophan. The order of the fields is V gene, D gene, J gene, clone size, CDR3 DNA, CDR3 protein. D genes are given only for firm matches. Only some rows state a clone size, as once, few, many or a class for expanded clones.

>TRBV6-5|TRBD2|TRBJ2-3|NA
TGTGCCAGCAGTTACACCCGGGAGGCAGATACGCAGTATTTT
CASSYTREADTQYF
>TRBV19|NA|TRBJ2-7|NA
TGTGCCAGTAGTATAACCCGACAGGTTAGGTCCGAGCAGTACTTC
CASSITRQVRSEQYF
>TRBV19|NA|TRBJ1-1|NA
TGTGCCAGTAGTCTCCTTGGCAGGGAAGCTTTCTTT
CASSLLGREAFF
>TRBV3-1/TRBV3-2|NA|TRBJ1-5|once
TGTGCCAGCAGCCAAGAGGGGCCAGGGGTCAATCAGCCCCAGCATTTT
CASSQEGPGVNQPQHF
>TRBV11-2|TRBD2|TRBJ2-5|NA
TGTGCCAGCAGCCTCAGACTAGCGGAGGAATGGGGGGAGACCCAGTACTTC
CASSLRLAEEWGETQYF
>TRBV9|TRBD1|TRBJ1-1|NA
TGTGCCAGCAGCGTAGTCCTGGGACAGGCTGAAGCTTTCTTT
CASSVVLGQAEAFF
>TRBV2|NA|TRBJ1-2|NA
TGTGCCAGCAGGTCTAATCTCGTTTCACCAGGAGGCTACACCTTC
CASRSNLVSPGGYTF
>TRBV21-1|NA|TRBJ1-6|NA
TGTGCCAGCAGCAATATGACAGGGATACGGAATAATTCACCCCTCCACTTT
CASSNMTGIRNNSPLHF
>TRBV7-8|TRBD2|TRBJ2-1|NA
TGTGCCAGCAGCTTACTAATAGGGACTAGCGGAACTAATGAGCAGTTCTTC
CASSLLIGTSGTNEQFF
>TRBV28|TRBD2|TRBJ2-7|NA
TGTGCCAGCAGATCGAGCGGGGCCGGGGGCGAGCAGTACTTC
CASRSSGAGGEQYF
>TRBV5-4|NA|TRBJ1-2|NA
TGTGCCAGCAGCTCGGACACCGTCTATGGCTACACCTTC
CASSSDTVYGYTF
>TRBV5-6|NA|TRBJ2-3|NA
TGTGCCAGCAGCTTCCCTGGAGGATACACAGATACGCAGTATTTT
CASSFPGGYTDTQYF
>TRBV6-6|TRBD2|TRBJ2-1|NA
TGTGCCAGCAGTCCGGGACTAGCGGGAGTCAGTGAGCAGTTCTTC
CASSPGLAGVSEQFF
>TRBV7-9|TRBD1|TRBJ1-1|NA
TGTGCCAGCAGTCGGACAGGGATCGGCACTGAAGCTTTCTTT
CASSRTGIGTEAFF
>TRBV28|NA|TRBJ2-2|NA
TGTGCCAGCAGTTGGCCAGGGCCCGGGGAGCTGTTTTTT
CASSWPGPGELFF
>TRBV7-2|TRBD1|TRBJ1-6|once
TGTGCCAGCAGCTTAGAGACAGGGTATTCACCCCTCCACTTT
CASSLETGYSPLHF
>TRBV27|NA|TRBJ1-5|NA
TGTGCCAGCAGTTTTAGTGCGGGGGAGAGCAATCAGCCCCAGCATTTT
CASSFSAGESNQPQHF
>TRBV14|NA|TRBJ1-3|NA
TGTGCCAGCAGTCCAGGGAAAATCTCTGGAAACACCATATATTTT
CASSPGKISGNTIYF
>TRBV2|TRBD2|TRBJ2-1|NA
TGTGCCAGCTGCGTGGAGACTAGCGGGAGGGCCAATGAGCAGTTCTTC
CASCVETSGRANEQFF
>TRBV19|NA|TRBJ1-2|NA
TGTGCCAGTAGTACCAGGGCGGGGGCGCAGGACTATGGCTACACCTTC
CASSTRAGAQDYGYTF
>TRBV27|TRBD1|TRBJ2-3|NA
TGTGCCAGCCGTACAGGGGGTGGCACAGATACGCAGTATTTT
CASRTGGGTDTQYF
>TRBV12-3/TRBV12-4|NA|TRBJ1-1|NA
TGTGCCAGCAGTTTGAGAACAGACACTGAAGCTTTCTTT
CASSLRTDTEAFF
>TRBV2|NA|TRBJ1-5|once
TGTGCCAGCAGTGTCCCCCGAGGGTCCGTTAGCAATCAGCCCCAGCATTTT
CASSVPRGSVSNQPQHF
>TRBV7-3|NA|TRBJ2-6|NA
TGTGCCAGCAGCTTAATTCCCTCCCTGGCCGGGGCCAACGTCCTGACTTTC
CASSLIPSLAGANVLTF
>TRBV15|NA|TRBJ1-1|NA
TGTGCCACCAGCAATCCCTCGACGGGGGGCAGAGAAGCTTTCTTT
CATSNPSTGGREAFF
>TRBV30|NA|TRBJ1-1|NA
TGTGCCTGGAGTGCCCGACGGAGGAACACTGAAGCTTTCTTT
CAWSARRRNTEAFF
>TRBV29-1|NA|TRBJ2-2|once
TGCAGCGTTGATGAGGGTCCCGGGGAGCTGTTTTTT
CSVDEGPGELFF
>TRBV9|TRBD2|TRBJ2-1|NA
TGTGCCAGCAGCCCCCGGGGGGTAGCTTTCTCCTACAATGAGCAGTTCTTC
CASSPRGVAFSYNEQFF
>TRBV20-1|TRBD1|TRBJ2-3|NA
TGCAGTGCCAGTGGGACAGCCAGCACAGATACGCAGTATTTT
CSASGTASTDTQYF
>TRBV28|NA|TRBJ1-2|NA
TGTGCCAGCAGTCCCGGTGTCTATGGCTACACCTTC
CASSPGVYGYTF
>TRBV3-1/TRBV3-2|TRBD1|TRBJ1-1|NA
TGTGCCAGCAGCCATCGAGGGGGCGGGACTGAAGCTTTCTTT
CASSHRGGGTEAFF
>TRBV9|TRBD1|TRBJ2-1|NA
TGTGCCAGCAGCGTAGGGGACAGCTCGGGTGAGCAGTTCTTC
CASSVGDSSGEQFF
>TRBV7-2|NA|TRBJ1-2|NA
TGTGCCAGCAGCTTAAGTTCAGGCTATGGCTACACCTTC
CASSLSSGYGYTF
>TRBV6-1|TRBD2|TRBJ2-3|NA
TGTGCCAGCAGTGACCTCCCGGGAGGGGCGGGCACAGATACGCAGTATTTT
CASSDLPGGAGTDTQYF
>TRBV7-8|NA|TRBJ2-7|NA
TGTGCCAGCAGCCCCCGGGACTCCTTTTACGAGCAGTACTTC
CASSPRDSFYEQYF
>TRBV27|TRBD1|TRBJ1-6|NA
TGTGCCAGCAGTTTATGGAAGGGACAGGGGGTCTCACCCCTCCACTTT
CASSLWKGQGVSPLHF
>TRBV10-3|NA|TRBJ2-1|NA
TGTGCCATCAGTTGGACAGAAACTAATGAGCAGTTCTTC
CAISWTETNEQFF
>TRBV28|TRBD2|TRBJ2-3|NA
TGTGCCAGCAGTAGCCCTACGTCGACTAGCGGGAGGTCTGAAACGCAGTATTTT
CASSSPTSTSGRSETQYF
>TRBV6-1|NA|TRBJ1-3|NA
TGTGCCAGCAGTGATTTCGGGGACACCATATATTTT
CASSDFGDTIYF
>TRBV3-1/TRBV3-2|NA|TRBJ1-2|once
TGTGCCAGCTCCTCGACACATTCTAACTATGGCTACACCTTC
CASSSTHSNYGYTF
>TRBV7-9|TRBD2|TRBJ2-1|NA
TGTGCCAGCAGCCCATACCGGACTAGCGGGTCCAATGAGCAGTTCTTC
CASSPYRTSGSNEQFF